The 20 T cell receptor beta chains in this list originate from one sample, sequenced in a study of blood T cell repertoires in COVID-19. Sequencing was performed with immunoSEQ multiplex PCR; in TCRdb, only in-frame clones are kept and a portion is missing. This table holds 40,000 to 65,000 clones, approximately 84% found once. Sequencing was performed on peripheral blood. The receptors originated from a human donor in a cohort sampled during active COVID-19.

V usage is TRBV18 and J usage is TRBJ2-3; 9 positions agree with TRBD1. The CDR3 loop spans 15 amino acids. With V trimmed by 4 bases and J by 4 bases, 6 bases remained unmatched. CDR1 is KGHSH and CDR2 is LQKENI in the germline V gene. Written as DNA, the CDR3 is TGTGCCAGCTCACTGGGACAGGGAGGGGCAGATACGCAGTATTTT. Residues: CASSLGQGGADTQYF.

The chain is built from TRBV20-1 and TRBJ1-1, with D hard to call. The CDR3 totals 11 residues. CDR1 DFQATT and CDR2 SNEGSKA come from the germline V gene (reference sequence). V lost 7 bases and J lost 1, with 7 bases in between. The CDR3: CSGIRNTEAFF. In DNA form, the CDR3 reads TGCAGTGGAATCAGGAACACTGAAGCTTTCTTT.

This rearrangement joins TRBV7-9 to TRBJ2-1, with a tentative D call TRBD2 (5 bases). Deletions cut 4 bases from V and 7 bases from J, with 8 bases between. The CDR3 totals 12 residues. The germline V gene has CDR1 SEHNR and CDR2 FQNEAQ (reference sequence). CDR3 sequence reads: CASSSSHNEQFF. CDR3 in DNA: TGTGCCAGCAGCTCTAGCCATAATGAGCAGTTCTTC.

The gene calls are TRBV28 and TRBJ2-5; TRBD1 matches 12 bases. This CDR3 region has 16 residues. The trim removed 2 bases at V and 6 bases at J, leaving 7 bases unmatched. Germline CDR1 reads MDHEN; CDR2 reads SYDVKM. The DNA of the CDR3 is TGTGCCAGCAGTTTAGCGGGGACAGGGGGCGCGAAGACCCAGTACTTC. This translates into CASSLAGTGGAKTQYF.

The V gene is TRBV11-2, the J gene TRBJ2-5; the D is unclear. This CDR3 is built from 14 residues. The germline V gene has CDR1 SGHAT and CDR2 FQNNGV. Trimming removed 7 bases from V and 1 base from J, with 13 bases in between. CDR3 coding DNA: TGTGCCAGCACCCCCACGGGTCTCCAAGAGACCCAGTACTTC. Translated, it gives CASTPTGLQETQYF. Based on the CDR3 plus reference TRBV11-2 and TRBJ2-5, the full variable domain is EAGVAQSPRYKIIEKRQSVAFWCNPISGHATLYWYQQILGQGPKLLIQFQNNGVVDDSQLPKDRFSAERLKGVDSTLKIQPAKLEDSAVYLCASTPTGLQETQYFGPGTRLLVL.

The V gene is TRBV14, the J gene TRBJ2-3; TRBD2 is a possible D gene (5 bases). This CDR3 is 15 amino acids long. Per the germline V gene, CDR1 is SGHDN and CDR2 is FVKESK. V lost 1 base, J lost 0 bases, and 8 bases lay in between. CDR3 sequence (DNA): TGTGCCAGCAGCCAAGGAGGGCTTAGCACAGATACGCAGTATTTT. Amino acid sequence: CASSQGGLSTDTQYF. The full variable domain, its missing parts supplied by reference TRBV14 and TRBJ2-3, is EAGVTQFPSHSVIEKGQTVTLRCDPISGHDNLYWYRRVMGKEIKFLLHFVKESKQDESGMPNNRFLAERTGGTYSTLKVQPAELEDSGVYFCASSQGGLSTDTQYFGPGTRLTVL.

The rearrangement uses TRBV27 and TRBJ1-5; D is possibly TRBD1 (6 bases). V dropped 6 bases and J dropped 8 bases, with 14 bases sitting between them. The CDR3 is made up of 13 amino acids. Germline V gene data show CDR1 as MNHEY and CDR2 as SMNVEV (reference sequence). The CDR3 region has the DNA TGTGCCAGCAGCAGGGGTCTAATCGAGCCCCAGCATTTT. Translation: CASSRGLIEPQHF.

The chain couples TRBV5-1 to TRBJ2-7; 11 bases are a match to TRBD1. This CDR3 spans 14 amino acids. CDR1 and CDR2 from the germline V gene are SGHRS and YFSETQ. The ends lost 5 bases at V and 5 bases at J; junction bases unmatched: 6. CDR3 nucleotide sequence: TGCGCCAGCAGTTTCGGACAGGGGGCGGACGAGCAGTACTTC. This sequence encodes CASSFGQGADEQYF. The whole variable domain, remainder taken from reference TRBV5-1 and TRBJ2-7, is KAGVTQTPRYLIKTRGQQVTLSCSPISGHRSVSWYQQTPGQGLQFLFEYFSETQRNKGNFPGRFSGRQFSNSRSEMNVSTLELGDSALYLCASSFGQGADEQYFGPGTRLTVT.

This chain uses TRBV7-2 with TRBJ2-7; maybe TRBD1 (6 bases). Germline values: CDR1 SGHTA, CDR2 FQGNSA. V was shortened by 5 bases and J by 0 bases, with 11 bases between the two germline ends. The CDR3 extends over 14 amino acids. CDR3 DNA sequence: TGTGCCAGCAGCCAGACAGGAGGCTCCTACGAGCAGTACTTC. Translated, it gives CASSQTGGSYEQYF. Filled out from reference TRBV7-2 and TRBJ2-7, the complete variable domain reads GAGVSQSPSNKVTEKGKDVELRCDPISGHTALYWYRQSLGQGLEFLIYFQGNSAPDKSGLPSDRFSAERTGGSVSTLTIQRTQQEDSAVYLCASSQTGGSYEQYFGPGTRLTVT.

The rearrangement links TRBV6-1 to TRBJ1-2; D may be TRBD1 (6 bases). This CDR3 has 13 amino acids. Trimming took 2 bases from V and 8 from J, leaving 12 bases between them. CDR1 and CDR2 (germline): MNHNS, SASEGT. CDR3 region: CASSERTGLGYTF. The CDR3 bases are TGTGCCAGCAGTGAACGTACAGGGTTGGGCTACACCTTC.

This chain uses TRBV7-3 with TRBJ1-5; D may be TRBD1 (6 bases). The CDR3 consists of 17 residues. The V gene's germline CDR1 is SGHTA and CDR2 FQGTGA. V was trimmed by 1 base and J by 3 bases, leaving 16 bases between them. CDR3 nucleotide sequence: TGTGCCAGCAGCTTAAGGGGGCGGTGGGGCAACAATCAGCCCCAGCATTTT. Protein product: CASSLRGRWGNNQPQHF.

DNA of the CDR3: TGCAGCGTTTCCGGCGGGAGAAGCTACGAGCAGTACTTC. Its translation is CSVSGGRSYEQYF. The chain has TRBV29-1 and TRBJ2-7; 7 bases match TRBD2. The CDR3 runs 13 residues. CDR1 is SQVTM, CDR2 ANQGSEA, per germline. V shed 5 bases, J shed 3 bases, and the junction held 7 bases outside the gene matches.

This chain joins TRBV4-2 and TRBJ2-2; 7 bases align to TRBD2. CDR1 is LGHNA, CDR2 YNFKEQ, per germline. CDR3 size: 17 residues. With 1 base clipped from V and 0 bases from J, the junction kept 5 bases outside the gene matches. The CDR3 sequence: CASSQAGGRTNTGELFF. DNA of the CDR3: TGTGCCAGCAGCCAAGCGGGCGGGAGAACGAACACCGGGGAGCTGTTTTTT.

The CDR3 bases are TGTGCCAGCAGCGAACAGGGGGCATGGGAGACCCAGTACTTC. Translated, it gives CASSEQGAWETQYF. The chain employs TRBV7-8 and TRBJ2-5, with 9 nucleotides matching TRBD1. The CDR3 spans 14 residues. V shed 5 bases and J 5 bases; nucleotides not matched to a gene: 6. Germline V lookup: CDR1 SGHVS, CDR2 FQNEAQ.

This chain connects TRBV9 to TRBJ1-3, with D possibly TRBD1 on 5 matching bases. The V and J ends lost 0 bases and 2 bases respectively, with 12 bases between them. Germline assignment: CDR1 SGDLS and CDR2 YYNGEE. This CDR3 has 16 amino acids. Here the CDR3 reads CASSVGDRRAGNTIYF. CDR3 coding DNA: TGTGCCAGCAGCGTAGGGGACCGGAGGGCTGGAAACACCATATATTTT.

The rearrangement links TRBV19 to TRBJ2-2; D might be TRBD1 (5 bases). The CDR3 covers 15 residues. The V end was cut by 0 bases, the J end by 6 bases, with 11 bases between. Germline CDR1 is LNHDA and CDR2 is SQIVND (reference sequence). The chain's CDR3 is CASSIDWVQAGELFF. The CDR3, as DNA: TGTGCCAGTAGTATAGATTGGGTACAGGCCGGGGAGCTGTTTTTT.

The chain has TRBV28 and TRBJ1-1; 9 bases are a match to TRBD1. The CDR3 extends over 12 amino acids. V was pared by 4 bases and J by 12 bases, with 6 bases of the junction left unmatched. Germline V lookup: CDR1 MDHEN, CDR2 SYDVKM. This CDR3 reads CASSSYDRGTFF. CDR3 coding DNA: TGTGCCAGCAGTTCGTACGACAGGGGGACTTTCTTT.

J is TRBJ2-1 and V is TRBV7-8, with a possible D match to TRBD2 (6 bases). Germline loops: CDR1 SGHVS, CDR2 FQNEAQ. V dropped 7 bases and J dropped 4 bases, with 20 bases sitting between them. This CDR3 has 16 amino acids. CDR3 residues: CASNFKGLAGYNEQFF. Here the CDR3 DNA reads TGTGCCAGCAACTTCAAGGGGCTGGCGGGATACAATGAGCAGTTCTTC.

The chain joins TRBV7-2 to TRBJ1-2; tentatively, D is TRBD1 (5 bases). Germline V gene sequence: CDR1 SGHTA, CDR2 FQGNSA. The CDR3 consists of 14 residues. The V gene lost 5 bases and the J gene lost 8 bases, with 18 bases spanning the gap. CDR3 in amino acids: CASSPARESKGYTF. The CDR3 nucleotides read TGTGCCAGCAGCCCAGCCAGGGAATCGAAGGGCTACACCTTC.

The rearrangement uses TRBV5-1 and TRBJ2-3; TRBD2 matches at 9 bases. V trimming: 0 bases; J trimming: 7 bases; junction bases outside the gene matches: 3. This CDR3 comprises 14 residues. Germline assignment: CDR1 SGHRS and CDR2 YFSETQ. The DNA of the CDR3 is TGCGCCAGCAGCTTGGCTAGCGGGATGAATACGCAGTATTTT. Protein: CASSLASGMNTQYF.